These 22 T cell receptor beta chains originate from one sample sequenced in a study of persistence of HIV-infected CD4 T cells. The antigens of these receptors remain unknown. Sequencing used immunoSEQ version 4 in survey mode. Measured with immunoSEQ multiplex PCR; TCRdb has only the in-frame clones, and not every one. The profile shows fewer than 40,000 clones, around 82% of them singletons. Lysates of CMV-infected fibroblasts at 10 ug/mL stimulated these cells. CD40L/CD69 double-negative CD45RO-high memory CD4+ T cells were collected. Sequences were derived from CD4+ T cells sorted from PBMCs after roughly 18-hour stimulation, sampled from a patient who received antiretroviral therapy. These receptors were obtained from an adult man with HIV who was CMV-seropositive.

The rearrangement joins TRBV5-1 to TRBJ1-4, with a weak D call TRBD1 (5 bases). Trimming shortened V by 0 bases and J by 5 bases, and 17 bases separated the two germline ends. The V gene's germline CDR1 is SGHRS and CDR2 YFSETQ. The CDR3 length is 17 residues. CDR3 nucleotide sequence: TGCGCCAGCAGCTTGGCAGCTAGGGGCCCACCCAATGAAAAACTGTTTTTT. Its protein product is CASSLAARGPPNEKLFF.

This clone is labeled as medium-sized. V gene TRBV6-5 combines with J gene TRBJ1-1; a weak D match, TRBD1 (5 bases). The CDR3 has 15 residues. Trimming left V 2 bases short and J 5 bases short, with 15 bases between. The germline V gene encodes CDR1 MNHEY and CDR2 SVGAGI. The CDR3 protein is CASSYRTLVRTEAFF. The CDR3 DNA sequence: TGTGCCAGCAGTTACAGGACATTGGTGAGGACTGAAGCTTTCTTT.

V gene TRBV2 combines with J gene TRBJ1-1; 8 bases are shared with TRBD1. This CDR3 comprises 14 residues. The V gene end was trimmed by 6 bases and the J gene end by 4 bases; junction bases not matched to a gene: 7. Germline CDR1 reads SNHLY; CDR2 reads FYNNEI. The CDR3: CASSGQGRGTEAFF. In DNA, the CDR3 is TGTGCCAGCAGCGGACAGGGACGGGGCACTGAAGCTTTCTTT. The whole variable domain, remainder taken from reference TRBV2 and TRBJ1-1, is EPEVTQTPSHQVTQMGQEVILRCVPISNHLYFYWYRQILGQKVEFLVSFYNNEISEKSEIFDDQFSVERPDGSNFTLKIRSTKLEDSAMYFCASSGQGRGTEAFFGQGTRLTVV.

The V call is TRBV4-3, the J call TRBJ1-6, with TRBD1 matching over 10 bases. This CDR3 region has 19 residues. Germline trimming cut 0 bases from V and 4 bases from J; bases unmatched to any gene: 9. The germline V gene has CDR1 LGHNA and CDR2 YSLEER. The chain's CDR3 is CASSQEGTGERSYNSPLHF. CDR3 coding DNA: TGCGCCAGCAGCCAAGAGGGGACAGGGGAGAGGTCTTATAATTCACCCCTCCACTTT.

The J gene is TRBJ2-2, the V gene TRBV4-3; 9 bases map to TRBD2. The V gene's germline CDR1 is LGHNA and CDR2 YSLEER. CDR3 length: 14 residues. The ends lost 0 bases at V and 7 bases at J; junction bases unmatched: 0. The CDR3 DNA reads as TGCGCCAGCAGCCAAGAGCGGGGGGGCGGGGAGCTGTTTTTT. It specifies CASSQERGGGELFF.

The chain couples TRBV15 to TRBJ1-2; D gene ambiguous. Germline values: CDR1 LNHNV, CDR2 YYDKDF (reference sequence). This CDR3 has 16 residues. Trimming removed 0 bases from V and 0 bases from J, with 11 bases in between. This CDR3 is CATSRDTALSNYGYTF. The CDR3 bases are TGTGCCACCAGCAGAGATACAGCTCTTTCTAACTATGGCTACACCTTC.

The rearrangement joins TRBV29-1 to TRBJ2-3; D is undetermined. This CDR3 spans 14 amino acids. Looked up from germline, CDR1 is SQVTM and CDR2 is ANQGSEA. Deletions cut 2 bases from V and 0 bases from J, with 9 bases between. CDR3 protein: CSVEKGSSTDTQYF. In DNA, the CDR3 is TGCAGCGTTGAAAAAGGGTCTAGCACAGATACGCAGTATTTT.

The genes are TRBV19 and TRBJ2-6; D unclear. Trimming stripped 8 bases from V and 2 bases from J, with 7 bases between. The V gene's germline CDR1 is LNHDA and CDR2 SQIVND (reference sequence). The CDR3 totals 13 residues. The CDR3 loop reads CASEMAGANVLTF. Written as DNA, the CDR3 is TGTGCCAGTGAGATGGCTGGGGCCAACGTCCTGACTTTC.

V gene TRBV3-1 (or the pseudogene TRBV3-2) combines with J gene TRBJ1-5; D uncertain. The V gene lost 9 bases and the J gene lost 1 base, with 19 bases spanning the gap. Looked up from germline, CDR1 is LGHDT and CDR2 is YNNKEL (reference sequence). The CDR3 consists of 16 residues. CDR3 amino acids: CARFPERQDSNQPQHF. DNA of the CDR3: TGTGCCAGGTTTCCGGAACGACAAGACAGCAATCAGCCCCAGCATTTT.

This sequence joins TRBV4-2 and TRBJ2-2; D is possibly TRBD1 (5 bases). Trimming pared 8 bases from V and 1 base from J, leaving 8 bases between. The V gene's germline CDR1 is LGHNA and CDR2 YNFKEQ. This CDR3 has 13 amino acids. The CDR3 loop reads CASGDRNTGELFF. The CDR3 DNA is TGTGCCAGCGGAGACAGGAACACCGGGGAGCTGTTTTTT.

The chain joins TRBV7-2 to TRBJ1-3; 8 bases match TRBD1. Trimming took 5 bases from V and 0 from J; bases not matched to a gene: 3. The CDR3 runs to 15 residues. Germline V gene lookup returns CDR1 SGHTA and CDR2 FQGNSA. CDR3 DNA: TGTGCCAGCAGCCCAACAGGGGGCTCTGGAAACACCATATATTTT. This codes for CASSPTGGSGNTIYF.

The gene calls are TRBV30 and TRBJ2-5; TRBD1 is a possible D gene (5 bases). The germline V gene encodes CDR1 GTSNPN and CDR2 SVGIG (reference sequence). The CDR3 contains 11 residues. Trimming pared 4 bases from V and 3 bases from J, leaving 6 bases between. Here the CDR3 DNA reads TGTGCCTGGAAGACAGAAGAGACCCAGTACTTC. Translated, it gives CAWKTEETQYF.

This chain connects TRBV5-6 to TRBJ1-1; unclear D gene. CDR1 and CDR2 (germline): SGHDT, YYEEEE. Between the trimmed V and J ends, which lost 6 bases and 0 bases, there was a span of 24 bases. The CDR3 is made up of 18 amino acids. CDR3 sequence: CASTPTSKSGRLNTEAFF. CDR3 nucleotide sequence: TGTGCCAGCACCCCCACCTCCAAAAGTGGACGGTTGAACACTGAAGCTTTCTTT.

The rearrangement uses TRBV3-1 (or the pseudogene TRBV3-2) and TRBJ2-2; either TRBD1 or TRBD2 may supply D (5 bases each). CDR1 and CDR2 from the germline V gene are LGHDT and YNNKEL (reference sequence). The CDR3 consists of 16 residues. V gave up 3 bases and J gave up 12 bases, with 23 bases separating them. The CDR3 region is CASSQRIRPGPAQLFF. The CDR3 DNA sequence: TGTGCCAGCAGCCAGCGAATCCGGCCGGGGCCCGCTCAGCTGTTTTTT.

This clone was found a few times. The chain joins TRBV6-1 to TRBJ1-2, with D possibly TRBD1 on 6 matching bases. Trimming left V 2 bases short and J 8 bases short, with 12 bases between. This CDR3 has 13 amino acids. Per germline, CDR1 MNHNS and CDR2 SASEGT. The CDR3 spells CASSERQGRGYTF. The CDR3 DNA sequence: TGTGCCAGCAGTGAAAGGCAGGGGCGAGGCTACACCTTC.

The chain couples TRBV7-9 to TRBJ1-5; D is possibly TRBD1 (6 bases). The germline V gene encodes CDR1 SEHNR and CDR2 FQNEAQ (reference sequence). The germline V and J ends were trimmed by 0 bases and 6 bases, with 12 bases remaining between them. The CDR3 totals 15 residues. The CDR3 here is CASSLAGRGLQPQHF. As DNA, the CDR3 is TGTGCCAGCAGCTTAGCTGGTCGGGGGCTTCAGCCCCAGCATTTT.

The chain has TRBV28 and TRBJ1-4; 7 bases are a match to TRBD1. Germline V lookup: CDR1 MDHEN, CDR2 SYDVKM. This CDR3 is built from 15 residues. The junction had 4 bases not matched to a gene; V was cut back by 3 bases and J by 3 bases. CDR3 protein: CASSFFGTANEKLFF. As DNA, the CDR3 is TGTGCCAGCAGTTTCTTCGGGACAGCTAATGAAAAACTGTTTTTT.

The V gene is TRBV7-2, the J gene TRBJ2-7; 11 positions agree with TRBD2. Germline V gene lookup returns CDR1 SGHTA and CDR2 FQGNSA. The CDR3 covers 16 residues. V shed 2 bases and J 7 bases; nucleotides not matched to a gene: 10. The CDR3 is CASSLPIAGGRREQYF. Written as DNA, the CDR3 is TGTGCCAGCAGCTTACCCATAGCGGGGGGGCGGAGAGAGCAGTACTTC.

V and J are TRBV5-6 and TRBJ2-1, with 12 positions matching TRBD1. Per germline, CDR1 SGHDT and CDR2 YYEEEE. V lost 2 bases, J lost 9 bases, and 6 bases stayed unmatched. This CDR3 region has 15 residues. DNA of the CDR3: TGTGCCAGCAGCTTCTTAGGGACAGGGGGCGGTGAGCAGTTCTTC. Encoded protein: CASSFLGTGGGEQFF.

This rearrangement joins TRBV12-3 or TRBV12-4 to TRBJ2-1; unclear D gene. V shed 6 bases and J shed 3 bases, with 9 bases lying between them. The length of the CDR3 is 13 residues. The CDR3 DNA is TGTGCCAGCAGATCGGGTAGCTACAATGAGCAGTTCTTC. Its protein is CASRSGSYNEQFF.

This clone was observed a few times. CDR3 sequence: CATSPTGVYGYTF. CDR3 DNA: TGTGCCACCAGCCCCACTGGGGTCTATGGCTACACCTTC. The chain recombines TRBV15 with TRBJ1-2, with unresolved D. The V gene's germline CDR1 is LNHNV and CDR2 YYDKDF (reference sequence). V lost 5 bases and J 4 bases, leaving 11 bases between the germline ends. This CDR3 spans 13 amino acids.

V usage is TRBV7-8 and J usage is TRBJ1-6; D unresolved. The CDR3 spans 12 residues. Germline CDR1 SGHVS, CDR2 FQNEAQ. V shed 2 bases and J shed 9 bases, with 5 bases lying between them. CDR3 bases: TGTGCCAGCAGCTTAAGGGTTTCACCCCTCCACTTT. It encodes CASSLRVSPLHF.